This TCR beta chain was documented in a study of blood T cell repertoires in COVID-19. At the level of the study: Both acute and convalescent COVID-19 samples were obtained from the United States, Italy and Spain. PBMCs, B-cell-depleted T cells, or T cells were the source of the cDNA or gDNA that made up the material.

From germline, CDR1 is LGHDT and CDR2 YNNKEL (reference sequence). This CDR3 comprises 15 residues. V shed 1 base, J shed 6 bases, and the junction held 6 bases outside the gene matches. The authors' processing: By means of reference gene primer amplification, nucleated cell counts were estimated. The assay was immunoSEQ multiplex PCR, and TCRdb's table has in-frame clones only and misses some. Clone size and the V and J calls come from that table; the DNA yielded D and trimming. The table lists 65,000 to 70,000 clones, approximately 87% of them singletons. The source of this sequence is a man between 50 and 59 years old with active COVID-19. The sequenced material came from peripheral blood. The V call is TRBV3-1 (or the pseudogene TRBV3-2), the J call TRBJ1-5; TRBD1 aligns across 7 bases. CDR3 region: CASSQGRGLAQPQHF. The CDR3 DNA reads TGTGCCAGCAGCCAAGGTAGGGGGCTCGCTCAGCCCCAGCATTTT.